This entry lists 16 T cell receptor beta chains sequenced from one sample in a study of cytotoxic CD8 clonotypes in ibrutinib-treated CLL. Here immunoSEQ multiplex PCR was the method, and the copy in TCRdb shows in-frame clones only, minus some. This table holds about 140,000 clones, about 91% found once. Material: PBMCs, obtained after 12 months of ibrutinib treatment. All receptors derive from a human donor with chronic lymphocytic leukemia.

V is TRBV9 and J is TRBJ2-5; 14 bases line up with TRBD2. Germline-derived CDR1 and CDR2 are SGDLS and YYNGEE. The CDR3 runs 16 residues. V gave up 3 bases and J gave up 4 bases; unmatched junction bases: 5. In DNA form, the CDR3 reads TGTGCCAGCAGCGCCGGACTAGCGGGAGGTTTAGAGACCCAGTACTTC. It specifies CASSAGLAGGLETQYF. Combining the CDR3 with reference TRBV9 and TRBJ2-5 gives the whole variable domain DSGVTQTPKHLITATGQRVTLRCSPRSGDLSVYWYQQSLDQGLQFLIQYYNGEERAKGNILERFSAQQFPDLHSELNLSSLELGDSALYFCASSAGLAGGLETQYFGPGTRLLVL.

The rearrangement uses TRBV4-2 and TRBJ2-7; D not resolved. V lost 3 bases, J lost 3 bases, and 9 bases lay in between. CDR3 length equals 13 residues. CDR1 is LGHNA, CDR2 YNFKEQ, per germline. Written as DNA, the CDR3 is TGTGCCAGCAGCCAGAGGAAAGGCTACGAGCAGTACTTC. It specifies CASSQRKGYEQYF.

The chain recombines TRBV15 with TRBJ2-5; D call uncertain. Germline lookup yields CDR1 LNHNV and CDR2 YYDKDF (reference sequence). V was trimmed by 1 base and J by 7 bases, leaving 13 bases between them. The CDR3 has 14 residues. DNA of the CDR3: TGTGCCACCAGCAGAGTAACCTCTCCCCGGACCCAGTACTTC. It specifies CATSRVTSPRTQYF.

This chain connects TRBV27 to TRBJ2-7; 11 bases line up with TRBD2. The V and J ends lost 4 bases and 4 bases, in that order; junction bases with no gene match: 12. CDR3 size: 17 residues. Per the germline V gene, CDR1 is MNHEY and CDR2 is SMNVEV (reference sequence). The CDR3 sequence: CASSSLKVAGGLYEQYF. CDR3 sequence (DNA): TGTGCCAGCAGTTCCCTTAAGGTAGCGGGAGGGCTATACGAGCAGTACTTC.

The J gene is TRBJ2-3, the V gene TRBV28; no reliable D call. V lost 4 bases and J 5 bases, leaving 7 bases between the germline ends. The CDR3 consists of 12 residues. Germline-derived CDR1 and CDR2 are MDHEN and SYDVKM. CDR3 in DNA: TGTGCCAGCAGTTCTAGTGAAGATACGCAGTATTTT. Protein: CASSSSEDTQYF. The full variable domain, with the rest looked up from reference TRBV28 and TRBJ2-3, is DVKVTQSSRYLVKRTGEKVFLECVQDMDHENMFWYRQDPGLGLRLIYFSYDVKMKEKGDIPEGYSVSREKKERFSLILESASTNQTSMYLCASSSSEDTQYFGPGTRLTVL.

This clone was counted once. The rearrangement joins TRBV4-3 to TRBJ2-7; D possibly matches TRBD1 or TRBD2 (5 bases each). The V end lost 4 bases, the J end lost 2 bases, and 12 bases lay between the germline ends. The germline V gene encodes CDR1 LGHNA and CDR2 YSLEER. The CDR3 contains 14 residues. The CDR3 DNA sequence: TGCGCCAGCAGCCCCCGGGACGGGGCCTACGAGCAGTACTTC. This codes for CASSPRDGAYEQYF.

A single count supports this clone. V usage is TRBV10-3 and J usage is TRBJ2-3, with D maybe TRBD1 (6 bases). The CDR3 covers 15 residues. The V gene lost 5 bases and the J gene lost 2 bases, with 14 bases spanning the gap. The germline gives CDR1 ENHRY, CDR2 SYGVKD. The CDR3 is CAISLQGKNTDTQYF. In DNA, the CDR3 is TGTGCCATCAGTTTGCAGGGGAAAAACACAGATACGCAGTATTTT.

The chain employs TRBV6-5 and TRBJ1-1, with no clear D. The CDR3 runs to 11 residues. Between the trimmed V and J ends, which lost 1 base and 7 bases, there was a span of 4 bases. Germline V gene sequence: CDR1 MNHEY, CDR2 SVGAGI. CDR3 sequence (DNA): TGTGCCAGCAGTTACTTAGGTGAAGCTTTCTTT. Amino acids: CASSYLGEAFF.

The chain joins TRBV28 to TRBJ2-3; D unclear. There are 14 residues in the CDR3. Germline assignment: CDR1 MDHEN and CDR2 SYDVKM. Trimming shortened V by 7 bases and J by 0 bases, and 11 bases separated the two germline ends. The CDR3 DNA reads TGTGCCAGCACCCAAATAGGGAGCACAGATACGCAGTATTTT. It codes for CASTQIGSTDTQYF.

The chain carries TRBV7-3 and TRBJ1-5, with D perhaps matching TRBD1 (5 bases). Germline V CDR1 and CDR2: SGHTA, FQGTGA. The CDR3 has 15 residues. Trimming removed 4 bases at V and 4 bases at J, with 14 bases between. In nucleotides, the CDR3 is TGTGCCAGCAGCTCGTCCGGGACGGTGAATCAGCCCCAGCATTTT. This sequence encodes CASSSSGTVNQPQHF.

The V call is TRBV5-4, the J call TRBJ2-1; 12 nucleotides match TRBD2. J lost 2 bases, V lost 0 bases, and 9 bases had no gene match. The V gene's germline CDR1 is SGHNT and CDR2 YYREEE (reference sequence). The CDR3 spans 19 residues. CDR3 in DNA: TGTGCCAGCAGCTTGGCGCTGCTAGCGGGAGGGGAACCCTACAATGAGCAGTTCTTC. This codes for CASSLALLAGGEPYNEQFF. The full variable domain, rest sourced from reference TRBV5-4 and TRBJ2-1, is ETGVTQSPTHLIKTRGQQVTLRCSSQSGHNTVSWYQQALGQGPQFIFQYYREEENGRGNFPPRFSGLQFPNYSSELNVNALELDDSALYLCASSLALLAGGEPYNEQFFGPGTRLTVL.

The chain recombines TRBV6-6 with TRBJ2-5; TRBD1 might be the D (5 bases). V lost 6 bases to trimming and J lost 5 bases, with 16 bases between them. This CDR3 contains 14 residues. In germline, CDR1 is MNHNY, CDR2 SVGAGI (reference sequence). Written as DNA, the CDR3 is TGTGCCAGCAGCTCAACAGGCAACGGGGAGACCCAGTACTTC. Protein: CASSSTGNGETQYF.

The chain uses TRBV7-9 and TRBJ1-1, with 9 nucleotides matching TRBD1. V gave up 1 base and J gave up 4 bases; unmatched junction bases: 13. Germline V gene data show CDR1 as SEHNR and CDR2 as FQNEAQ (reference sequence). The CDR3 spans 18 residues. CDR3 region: CASSLGGQGGGKGTEAFF. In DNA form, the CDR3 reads TGTGCCAGCAGCTTAGGGGGACAGGGAGGTGGAAAGGGCACTGAAGCTTTCTTT.

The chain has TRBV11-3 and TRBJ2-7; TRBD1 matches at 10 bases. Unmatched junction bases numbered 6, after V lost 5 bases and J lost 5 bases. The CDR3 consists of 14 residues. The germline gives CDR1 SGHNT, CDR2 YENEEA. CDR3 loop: CASSQTGGRDEQYF. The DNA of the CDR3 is TGTGCCAGCAGCCAGACAGGGGGCCGGGACGAGCAGTACTTC.

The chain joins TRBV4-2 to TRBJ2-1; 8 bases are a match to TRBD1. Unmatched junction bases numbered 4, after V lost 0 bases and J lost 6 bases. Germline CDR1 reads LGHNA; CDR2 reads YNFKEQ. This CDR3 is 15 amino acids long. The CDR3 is CASSQDWGQVNEQFF. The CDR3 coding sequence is TGTGCCAGCAGCCAAGACTGGGGACAGGTCAATGAGCAGTTCTTC.

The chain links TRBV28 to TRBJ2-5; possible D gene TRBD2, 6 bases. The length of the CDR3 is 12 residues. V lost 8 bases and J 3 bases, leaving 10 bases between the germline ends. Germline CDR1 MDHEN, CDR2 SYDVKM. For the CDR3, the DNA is TGTGCCAGCCAGGGACTGGAAGAGACCCAGTACTTC. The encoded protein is CASQGLEETQYF. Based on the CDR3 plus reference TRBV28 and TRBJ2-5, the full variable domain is DVKVTQSSRYLVKRTGEKVFLECVQDMDHENMFWYRQDPGLGLRLIYFSYDVKMKEKGDIPEGYSVSREKKERFSLILESASTNQTSMYLCASQGLEETQYFGPGTRLLVL.